This T cell receptor beta chain was sequenced in a study of blood T cell repertoires in COVID-19. Looking at the study overall: Spain, Italy and the United States supplied samples that represented acute and convalescent COVID-19. Sources were T cells, B-cell-depleted T cells, or PBMCs; the material itself was cDNA or gDNA.

CDR3 size: 14 residues. How the authors handled the data: Estimated nucleated cell counts came from reference gene primer amplification. The protocol was immunoSEQ multiplex PCR, while the TCRdb copy is restricted to in-frame clones and leaves out a portion. Clone size and the V and J calls come from that table; the DNA yielded D and trimming. The table lists about 160,000 clones, roughly 86% of them singletons. This chain uses TRBV21-1 with TRBJ1-2; the D segment call TRBD1 is taken from the table without a DNA check. TRBV21-1 is listed as a pseudogene. The material sequenced was peripheral blood. This TCR came from a man in his fifties with active or convalescent COVID-19. The DNA for the CDR3 is TGTGCCAGCAGCTTTCGACATCAGGCCTATGGCTACACCTTC. This codes for CASSFRHQAYGYTF.